Each of the 8 T cell receptor beta chains below was sequenced from the same sample in a study of blood T cell repertoires in COVID-19. The protocol was immunoSEQ multiplex PCR, while the TCRdb copy is restricted to in-frame clones and leaves out a portion. The sample carries under 140,000 clones, around 90% recorded once. Source material: peripheral blood. These receptors were collected from a woman aged 50 to 65 with acute or convalescent COVID-19.

The gene calls are TRBV5-1 and TRBJ2-2; a possible D gene is TRBD1 (6 bases). Trimming removed 4 bases from V and 7 bases from J, with 14 bases in between. CDR3 length: 14 residues. Germline V gives CDR1 SGHRS, CDR2 YFSETQ. DNA of the CDR3: TGCGCCAGCAGCCCTATTATACAGGGCGGGGAGCTGTTTTTT. This encodes CASSPIIQGGELFF.

The chain carries TRBV9 and TRBJ1-1; TRBD1 agrees at 9 bases. Germline assignment: CDR1 SGDLS and CDR2 YYNGEE. The CDR3 covers 15 residues. The trim removed 4 bases at V and 3 bases at J, leaving 7 bases unmatched. CDR3 sequence (DNA): TGTGCCAGCAGCTCAAACAGGGGGCGGGACACTGAAGCTTTCTTT. It codes for CASSSNRGRDTEAFF.

V is TRBV11-2 and J is TRBJ2-5; 9 nucleotides line up with TRBD1. This CDR3 comprises 16 residues. Trimming took 5 bases from V and 7 from J; bases not matched to a gene: 14. Looked up from germline, CDR1 is SGHAT and CDR2 is FQNNGV. In DNA form, the CDR3 reads TGTGCCAGCAGCCCCCCCGGGACAGGGTCTCGCGGGACCCAGTACTTC. It encodes CASSPPGTGSRGTQYF.

V is TRBV28 and J is TRBJ1-2, with 8 bases matching TRBD1. The CDR3 sequence is 18 residues long. The germline V gene has CDR1 MDHEN and CDR2 SYDVKM. With 7 bases clipped from V and 4 bases from J, the junction kept 20 bases outside the gene matches. CDR3 sequence reads: CASTPDPGQEHPFYGYTF. CDR3 coding DNA: TGTGCCAGCACCCCGGATCCGGGACAGGAACACCCCTTCTATGGCTACACCTTC.

This rearrangement joins TRBV29-1 to TRBJ1-1, with D tentatively TRBD1 (6 bases). The V end lost 6 bases, the J end lost 5 bases, and 16 bases lay between the germline ends. This CDR3 has 13 amino acids. Germline V gene data show CDR1 as SQVTM and CDR2 as ANQGSEA. This chain's CDR3 is CSVRGGGRTEAFF. CDR3 nucleotide sequence: TGCAGCGTGAGGGGGGGCGGGCGGACTGAAGCTTTCTTT.

The chain combines TRBV11-2 with TRBJ1-6; D not certain. Germline-derived CDR1 and CDR2 are SGHAT and FQNNGV. The CDR3 runs to 13 residues. V lost 0 bases, J lost 10 bases, and 7 bases lay in between. The CDR3 protein is CASSLEAASPLHF. CDR3 sequence (DNA): TGTGCCAGCAGCTTAGAGGCGGCGTCACCCCTCCACTTT.

This chain links TRBV5-1 with TRBJ2-1, with 11 nucleotides matching TRBD1. The CDR3 extends over 17 amino acids. CDR1 and CDR2 from the germline V gene are SGHRS and YFSETQ. J lost 1 base, V lost 4 bases, and 7 bases had no gene match. CDR3 sequence (DNA): TGCGCCAGCAGCCTAGGACAGGGGGCCATGTCCTACAATGAGCAGTTCTTC. Translated, it gives CASSLGQGAMSYNEQFF.

V and J are TRBV28 and TRBJ1-2; maybe TRBD1 (5 bases). The CDR3 spans 14 residues. Deletions cut 5 bases from V and 8 bases from J, with 18 bases between. Germline assignment: CDR1 MDHEN and CDR2 SYDVKM. The CDR3 nucleotides read TGTGCCAGCAGTCCTCCGGGGGACTTATTGGGCTACACCTTC. It yields the protein CASSPPGDLLGYTF.